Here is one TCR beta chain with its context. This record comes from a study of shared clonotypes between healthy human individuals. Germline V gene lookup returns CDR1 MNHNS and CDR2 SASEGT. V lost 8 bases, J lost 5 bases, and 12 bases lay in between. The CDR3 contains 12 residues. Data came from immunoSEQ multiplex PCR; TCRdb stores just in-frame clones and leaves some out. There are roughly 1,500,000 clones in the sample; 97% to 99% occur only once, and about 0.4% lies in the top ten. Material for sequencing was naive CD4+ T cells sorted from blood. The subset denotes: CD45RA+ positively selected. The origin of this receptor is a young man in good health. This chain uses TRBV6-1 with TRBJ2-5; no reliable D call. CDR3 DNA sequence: TGTGCCAGCCGGGCGGTAGGGGAGACCCAGTACTTC. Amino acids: CASRAVGETQYF.